This is a list of T cell receptor beta chains from one sample in a study of T cells in Graves' hyperthyroidism and ophthalmopathy. TCRdb re-called the multiplex PCR reads with MiXCR, one entry per CDR3 protein. Here the sample spans 400,000 or so distinct CDR3 sequences, roughly an eighth being singletons. Material for sequencing was blood. The receptors were sampled from a man aged 50 or older with Graves' ophthalmopathy. CDR3s include the opening cysteine and the closing phenylalanine or tryptophan. A D gene is named only where the DNA matches it firmly. Clone size, where shown, is once, few, many, or a class for clones that have expanded.

abundance | j_gene | d_gene | v_gene | CDR3aa | CDR3nt
. | TRBJ1-1 | TRBD1 | TRBV19 | CATTDRGGNTEAFF | TGTGCCACAACCGACAGGGGGGGGAACACTGAAGCTTTCTTT
. | TRBJ1-3 | . | TRBV19 | CASSDWVNSGNTIYF | TGTGCCAGTAGTGACTGGGTCAACTCTGGAAACACCATATATTTT
many | TRBJ2-5 | . | TRBV20-1 | CSARVGWETQYF | TGCAGTGCTAGAGTGGGCTGGGAGACCCAGTACTTC
. | TRBJ2-1 | TRBD1 | TRBV29-1 | CSGKQGAVNNEQFF | TGCAGCGGGAAACAGGGGGCGGTAAACAATGAGCAGTTCTTC
. | TRBJ2-1 | . | TRBV3-1 | CASSQWHEQFF | TGTGCCAGCAGCCAATGGCATGAGCAGTTCTTC
few | TRBJ2-3 | . | TRBV29-1 | CSVGRSVASGTDTQYF | TGCAGCGTTGGCCGTTCGGTAGCTAGCGGCACAGATACGCAGTATTTT
many | TRBJ2-5 | TRBD2 | TRBV5-1 | CASSLGLEETQYF | TGCGCCAGCAGCTTAGGACTAGAAGAGACCCAGTACTTC
many | TRBJ2-7 | . | TRBV20-1 | CSALGPLAYEQYF | TGCAGTGCCCTGGGACCTTTAGCCTACGAGCAGTACTTC
. | TRBJ2-7 | TRBD2 | TRBV30 | CAWKSWGGLYEQYF | TGTGCCTGGAAATCGTGGGGAGGGCTTTACGAGCAGTACTTC
many | TRBJ2-1 | . | TRBV29-1 | CSVEGHAPSSYNEQFF | TGCAGCGTTGAAGGTCACGCCCCGAGCTCCTACAATGAGCAGTTCTTC
many | TRBJ1-1 | . | TRBV13 | CASSLGARIAEAFF | TGTGCCAGCAGCTTAGGGGCCAGAATCGCTGAAGCTTTCTTT
many | TRBJ2-3 | . | TRBV5-1 | CASSLEDGSGDTQYF | TGCGCCAGCAGCTTGGAAGATGGGTCGGGGGATACGCAGTATTTT
. | TRBJ2-1 | TRBD2 | TRBV11-2 | CASSLVLPGAGGTNEQFF | TGTGCCAGCAGCTTAGTCCTCCCCGGGGCGGGAGGGACCAATGAGCAGTTCTTC
few | TRBJ1-1 | . | TRBV5-1 | CASSHDGTGEAFF | TGCGCCAGCAGCCACGACGGCACAGGGGAAGCTTTCTTT
many | TRBJ1-5 | . | TRBV6-1 | CASRGGGGFGQPQHF | TGTGCCAGCAGGGGGGGCGGGGGATTTGGTCAGCCCCAGCATTTT
many | TRBJ2-1 | TRBD2 | TRBV28 | CASSSPNVSGRAYEQFF | TGTGCCAGCAGTTCCCCAAACGTTAGCGGGAGGGCGTATGAGCAGTTCTTC
many | TRBJ2-3 | . | TRBV28 | CASRVGQSSTDTQYF | TGTGCCAGCAGGGTAGGACAGTCTAGCACAGATACGCAGTATTTT
many | TRBJ2-7 | . | TRBV5-1 | CASSFLGHEQYF | TGCGCCAGCAGCTTTCTGGGCCACGAGCAGTACTTC
many | TRBJ2-7 | TRBD2 | TRBV2 | CASKAALAGVGYEQYF | TGTGCCAGCAAGGCCGCCCTAGCGGGAGTGGGGTACGAGCAGTACTTC
. | TRBJ2-2 | . | TRBV3-1 | CASSQATGGELFF | TGTGCCAGCAGCCAGGCCACGGGCGGGGAGCTGTTTTTT
few | TRBJ2-4 | . | TRBV6-1 | CASSVGSMWYF | TGTGCCAGCAGTGTCGGGTCCATGTGGTACTTC
many | TRBJ1-2 | . | TRBV28 | CASSQVGDGYGYTF | TGTGCCAGCAGCCAGGTTGGGGACGGCTATGGCTACACCTTC
. | TRBJ2-5 | TRBD1 | TRBV12-3/TRBV12-4 | CASSKRTGGPETQYF | TGTGCCAGCAGTAAGCGGACAGGGGGCCCGGAGACCCAGTACTTC
many | TRBJ1-1 | . | TRBV28 | CASTAGQRVGAFF | TGTGCCAGCACCGCGGGCCAGAGGGTGGGGGCTTTCTTT
many | TRBJ2-4 | . | TRBV12-3/TRBV12-4 | CASSKEGGLAKNIQYF | TGTGCCAGCAGCAAGGAGGGGGGTTTAGCCAAAAACATTCAGTACTTC
. | TRBJ2-7 | . | TRBV7-9 | CASSQKGTTFGQYF | TGTGCCAGCAGCCAAAAGGGGACAACCTTCGGGCAGTACTTC
many | TRBJ2-5 | TRBD1 | TRBV7-9 | CASSRGQAQETQYF | TGTGCCAGCAGCCGTGGACAGGCCCAAGAGACCCAGTACTTC
few | TRBJ2-3 | . | TRBV7-9 | CASSGIAEGDTQYF | TGTGCCAGCAGCGGGATAGCGGAAGGGGATACGCAGTATTTT
. | TRBJ2-1 | TRBD2 | TRBV19 | CASSIVSGRFYNEQFF | TGTGCCAGTAGTATAGTTAGCGGGAGGTTTTACAATGAGCAGTTCTTC
many | TRBJ2-7 | TRBD1 | TRBV5-1 | CASSPDRGQVKQYF | TGCGCCAGCAGCCCCGACAGGGGGCAGGTAAAGCAGTACTTC
. | TRBJ2-1 | . | TRBV11-2 | CASSLTRNEQFF | TGTGCCAGCAGTCTTACGCGGAATGAGCAGTTCTTC
many | TRBJ2-2 | TRBD2 | TRBV20-1 | CSARDPGLAENTGELFF | TGCAGTGCTAGAGATCCAGGGCTAGCGGAGAACACCGGGGAGCTGTTTTTT
many | TRBJ2-2 | TRBD2 | TRBV2 | CASRELAEPTGELFF | TGTGCCAGCAGGGAACTAGCGGAACCCACCGGGGAGCTGTTTTTT
. | TRBJ2-1 | TRBD1 | TRBV4-2 | CASSQDFMGTGVFNEQFF | TGTGCCAGCAGCCAAGATTTTATGGGGACAGGGGTGTTTAATGAGCAGTTCTTC
few | TRBJ1-3 | TRBD1 | TRBV7-2 | CASSYRGSGNTIYF | TGTGCCAGCAGCTACAGGGGTTCTGGAAACACCATATATTTT
. | TRBJ2-7 | TRBD1 | TRBV2 | CASTRDRAYVAQYF | TGTGCCAGCACTCGCGACAGGGCATATGTTGCGCAGTACTTC
few | TRBJ1-2 | TRBD1 | TRBV14 | CASSQGGTGHGYTF | TGTGCCAGCAGCCAAGGGGGGACAGGGCATGGCTACACCTTC
few | TRBJ2-5 | . | TRBV10-3 | CAISDIREETQYF | TGTGCCATCAGTGATATCCGAGAAGAGACCCAGTACTTC
few | TRBJ2-2 | TRBD1 | TRBV24-1 | CATSSWTGANTGELFF | TGTGCCACCAGTAGCTGGACAGGGGCGAACACCGGGGAGCTGTTTTTT
many | TRBJ2-5 | . | TRBV5-1 | CASSEGTAQETQYF | TGCGCCAGCAGCGAGGGGACTGCCCAAGAGACCCAGTACTTC
many | TRBJ2-7 | TRBD2 | TRBV20-1 | CSATLTSNYEQYF | TGCAGTGCAACACTGACTAGCAACTACGAGCAGTACTTC
many | TRBJ1-5 | . | TRBV20-1 | CSASRQTNQPQHF | TGCAGTGCTAGCCGGCAGACGAATCAGCCCCAGCATTTT